Here is one TCR beta chain with its context. What this receptor recognizes is not known. Base-call qualities are not available, and no considerably larger clone is one nucleotide away. CDR1 LNHDA and CDR2 SQIVND are derived from the germline V gene (reference sequence). The CDR3 covers 15 residues, taking in both the cysteine and the phenylalanine. CDR3 DNA only is kept here, 45 bases in frame from base 1. V is cut by 6 bases and J by 1 base, and the space between the germline ends is 10 bases. The library was made by the immunoSEQ multiplex PCR assay. A mixture of 60 forward primers for TCR Vbeta segments and 13 reverse primers for TCR Jbeta segments was used in the multiplex PCR. A multiplex PCR assay on genomic DNA amplified the CDR3 region of rearranged TCR beta genes. On the Illumina HiSeq System, the amplified TCR beta libraries were sequenced as 87-base-pair reads. For the original study's pipeline: Across the roughly 600 repertoires, a later analysis counted about 81 million unique TCR beta chains, 9.5 million to 12 million of which were shared by at least two donors. Raw reads were error-corrected and collapsed into unique sequences with a nearest-neighbor algorithm that merged closely related sequences to remove PCR and sequencing errors. CDR3 sequences were aligned to IMGT reference sequences to assign V, D and J gene segments. For a sequence to be retained, a match of at least six nucleotides to both a V gene segment and a J gene segment was required. Rearrangements were called productive when the CDR3 lacked stop codons and stayed in frame with V and J; all others were non-productive. Following IMGT convention, CDR3 was defined as the stretch from the second conserved V-encoded cysteine to the conserved J-encoded phenylalanine. Sequences without an unambiguous match to a single V gene segment were excluded from the earlier analysis of 587 of the donors. An earlier analysis of about 590 of the donors classified V segments as functional when productive rearrangements were above 56.7% and as segregating when the standard deviation between donors was above 5%. A statistical classification framework was built for diagnosing cytomegalovirus status from the catalog of TCR beta chain sequences. In a later analysis, TCR nucleotide sequences were compared against IMGT/GENE-DB human TR gene sequences so that V and J genes could be assigned. Using the TCRdist pipeline, a later analysis assigned CDR3 sequences along with most-parsimonious VDJ recombination scenarios. In a later analysis, each TCR beta chain was defined by its CDR3 amino acid sequence together with its V-gene family, and reads lacking a unique V-gene family were excluded. In a later analysis, nearly 600 highly shared, low-generation-probability nucleotide sequences were removed to address suspected cross-contamination and a sequencing artifact. In a later analysis, a clonal expansion index was calculated for each public chain from normalized within-repertoire ranks of inferred template counts. In a later analysis, generation probabilities were computed using a VDJ recombination model fitted to out-of-frame rearrangements, and the results were checked against IGoR. Hypergeometric tests were used in a later analysis to score TCR-TCR, TCR-HLA and TCR-CMV co-occurrence, with a repertoire-size bias correction applied to the TCR pairs. False discovery rates were estimated in a later analysis by permuting HLA or CMV assignments 20 times. A later analysis grouped co-occurring TCRs with DBSCAN, adding TCRdist sequence similarity when clustering within HLA-allele-positive subsets. Co-occurrence clustering excluded repertoires with fewer than 30,000 or more than 120,000 public chains, plus five with anomalous nucleotide sharing. This immuneACCESS table, as held by TCRdb, lists in-frame sequences with V and J called but not all clones. Of the missing ones, under half trace to an unresolved V gene in checked studies; the others have no known cause. For V, J and clone size, that table is used; D and trimming come from the DNA. This sample holds fewer than 200,000 clones; roughly 75% were observed only once. The ten largest clones capture less than 3% of the sample.

The data were obtained in a study of cytomegalovirus exposure and HLA in healthy donors (dated by TCRdb to 2016 to 2017). Study-level background: In an earlier analysis of under 600 of the donors, 250 to 350 Gb of sequence data and 90 million to 130 million unique TCR beta sequences from 150 million to 200 million T cells were reported. Every discovery cohort repertoire had been produced on one sequencing platform. In an earlier analysis of over 550 of the donors, high-throughput TCR beta sequencing was used to judge whether each TCR beta V gene segment behaved as functional or pseudogenic. Around 320 gigabases of sequencing data and approximately 85 million unique TCR sequences were included in an early release covering about 620 HLA-typed donors. The study aimed to test whether signatures of past pathogen exposure could be identified by cataloging public T cell receptors. To predict cytomegalovirus infection status, the study combined high-throughput TCR immunosequencing, statistical association of individual TCRs with disease status, and machine learning. Of the approximately 400 genotyped donors, roughly 80% fell in the genetic ancestry cluster associated with self-reported Caucasian donors. The T cell repertoires of roughly 660 subjects were profiled by immunosequencing and related to cytomegalovirus serostatus. Donor age, sex, ethnicity and CMV serostatus were collected together with the repertoire data. Besides the first cohort of some 670 subjects, a separate validation cohort made up of 120 different subjects was used. Rather than drawing on any new phenotypic data, the later analysis identified candidate immune exposures from TCR beta sequences and the way those sequences occurred across donors. Class I and class II HLA loci were covered by the typing at four-digit resolution. A later genetic analysis used genome-wide SNP genotypes for about 65% of the roughly 700 donors, treating that subset as a discovery cohort. Typing coverage varied by locus: roughly 629-630 donors for A, B, C, DRB1 and DQB1; more than 500 for DQA1; 606 for DPA1; about 450 for DPB1. Roughly 5 DR-DQ haplotypes were handled as single units for association and clustering, since linkage in the cohort was strong. Among 300 to 450 genotyped donors of the cohort, an average of roughly 240,000 unique TCR beta nucleotide sequences were sequenced per donor, about a sixth of them non-productive. A later analysis re-examined previously published TCR beta repertoires from hundreds of donors and added high-resolution HLA genotyping to investigate patterns of TCR occurrence. Overall results and qualifications from the work: Seventeen rarely observed V segments, including chromosome 9 orphons, were excluded from the earlier analysis of about 610 of the donors because counts were too low. A later analysis found that most CMV-associated TCR beta chains appeared HLA-restricted, with HLA associations seemingly driven largely by CMV exposure. Three of the identified cytomegalovirus-associated TCR beta chains were confirmed in vitro to be specific for cytomegalovirus antigens. The authors suggested that the approach could potentially be generalized to other disease states and immunological phenotypes. Specific HLA alleles were associated with 18,000 or so TCR beta sequences at a false discovery rate of 0.05 in a later analysis. A total of 150 or so TCR beta chains were listed by the study as associated with cytomegalovirus. In a later analysis, TCR association rates were found to vary across HLA loci, with the most associated TCRs seen for DRB1 alleles and the fewest for HLA-C alleles. An association between a missense DCLRE1C variant and V-gene and J-gene trimming of TCR beta chains was found in a later genetic analysis and replicated in an independent cohort. Across donors, most TCR sequences were observed very rarely, whereas some public TCRs were present in many individuals. Because HLA typing was unavailable for some donors at each locus, only the typed subset was used in association tests. Linkage disequilibrium might explain the correlated functional status among segregating V segments, but an unknown experimental factor could not be excluded. The 87-base-pair reads could not distinguish some IMGT-functional V segments, including TRBV6-2 and TRBV6-3, so those segments were excluded. A further reported finding was that TCR beta sequences accurately predicted the HLA-A and HLA-B alleles for most subjects in the first cohort. When HLA alleles, especially DR and DQ, strongly co-occurred, TCR associations were difficult to assign to individual alleles. According to a later analysis, parvovirus B19, influenza, CMV and Epstein-Barr virus appeared linked to several top co-occurrence clusters. For the cohort, immune exposure information was limited to CMV serostatus. Sequencing depth was assumed to be roughly uniform across donors in the presence/absence analyses, though that assumption may not hold. A later genetic analysis reported fewer N-insertions in productive TCRs among donors in an Asian-associated ancestry cluster than the approximately 670-donor mean. In an earlier analysis of a few hundred of the donors, most TCR beta V segments were observed in productive rearrangements about 90% or about 30% of the time, broadly matching IMGT annotations. The cohort was sequenced for TCR beta chains only, and without alpha or paired-chain data the features that could be detected were limited. In a later analysis, HLA-associated TCR beta chains showed more clonal expansion and lower generation probabilities than non-associated chains that were equally common. The classifier was reported to diagnose cytomegalovirus status with high specificity and sensitivity in both the original and validation cohorts. A cluster of highly shared sequence variants was judged likely to represent a technical artifact of the sequencing pipeline.

The cohort was made up of roughly 670 healthy bone marrow donors. Cohort members were all nominally healthy when sampled, although unrecorded immune exposures were likely present. The donor was CMV seronegative and belonged to the group of approximately 320 seronegative cohort members. A peripheral blood sample was provided by each donor, and peripheral blood mononuclear cells were used for TCR beta sequencing. Genomic DNA extraction from the blood cell samples was performed with the Qiagen DNeasy Blood Extraction Kit. This TCR was recovered from a female donor in good health and CMV-seronegative. The chain is made from TRBV19 and TRBJ2-6; too little of a D gene remains to name it. The sequenced sample consisted of PBMCs. Here the CDR3 is given as CASSLEVSGANVLTF. The bases read TGTGCCAGTAGCCTCGAGGTATCTGGGGCCAACGTCCTGACTTTC. The CDR3, completed at both ends by the reference TRBV19 and TRBJ2-6 genes, gives the full variable domain DGGITQSPKYLFRKEGQNVTLSCEQNLNHDAMYWYRQDPGQGLRLIYYSQIVNDFQKGDIAEGYSVSREKKESFPLTVTSAQKNPTAFYLCASSLEVSGANVLTFGAGSRLTVL.